This T cell receptor (beta chain) was sequenced in a study of cytomegalovirus exposure and HLA in healthy donors. Study in general: Early release data held 75 million to 90 million unique TCRs from HLA-typed donors.

This clone was seen a handful of times. Primers: 60 Vbeta forward and 13 Jbeta reverse. Assay: immunoSEQ multiplex PCR; the TCRdb copy retains only in-frame clones and omits some. This sample has about 140,000 clones, with approximately 84% found just once. This receptor was identified in a woman aged 40 to 50 in good health and CMV-seronegative. Sequencing used PBMCs.

The CDR3 spells CASRKIAGGETQYF. CDR3 bases: TGTGCCAGTAGGAAGATAGCGGGAGGGGAGACCCAGTACTTC. The V call is TRBV19, the J call TRBJ2-5, with TRBD2 identical over 11 bases. V was pared by 6 bases and J by 5 bases, with 5 bases of the junction left unmatched. There are 14 residues in the CDR3. The V gene's germline CDR1 is LNHDA and CDR2 SQIVND (reference sequence).